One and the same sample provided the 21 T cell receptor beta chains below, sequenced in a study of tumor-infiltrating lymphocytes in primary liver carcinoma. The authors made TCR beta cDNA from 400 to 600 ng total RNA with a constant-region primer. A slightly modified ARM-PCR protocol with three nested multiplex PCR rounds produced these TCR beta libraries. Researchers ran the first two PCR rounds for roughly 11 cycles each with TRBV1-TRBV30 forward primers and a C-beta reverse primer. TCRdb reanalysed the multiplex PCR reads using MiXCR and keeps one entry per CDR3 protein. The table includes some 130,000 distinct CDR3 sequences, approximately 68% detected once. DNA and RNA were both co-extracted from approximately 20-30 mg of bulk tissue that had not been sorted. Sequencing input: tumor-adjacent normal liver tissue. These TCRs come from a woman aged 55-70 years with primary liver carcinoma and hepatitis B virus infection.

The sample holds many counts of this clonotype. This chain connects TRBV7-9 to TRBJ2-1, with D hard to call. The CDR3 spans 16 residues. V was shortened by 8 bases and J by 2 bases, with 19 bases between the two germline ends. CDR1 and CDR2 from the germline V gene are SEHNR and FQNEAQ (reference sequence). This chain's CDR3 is CASSGLSLVPYNEQFF. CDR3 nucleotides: TGTGCCAGCTCCGGGTTGAGTCTAGTCCCCTACAATGAGCAGTTCTTC.

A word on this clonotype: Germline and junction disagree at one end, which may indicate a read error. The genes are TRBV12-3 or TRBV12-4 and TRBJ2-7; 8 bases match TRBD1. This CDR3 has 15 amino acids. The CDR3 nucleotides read TGTGCCAGTAGTTTTGGACAGGGCTTCCCCTACGAGCAGTACTTC. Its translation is CASSFGQGFPYEQYF.

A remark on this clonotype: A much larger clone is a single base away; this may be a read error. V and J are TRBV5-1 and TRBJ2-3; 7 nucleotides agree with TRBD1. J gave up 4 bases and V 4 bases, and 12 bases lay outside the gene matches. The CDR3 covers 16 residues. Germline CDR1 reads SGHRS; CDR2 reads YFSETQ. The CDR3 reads CASSPRQGKGADTQYF. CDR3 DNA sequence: TGCGCCAGCAGCCCGAGACAGGGAAAAGGGGCAGATACGCAGTATTTT.

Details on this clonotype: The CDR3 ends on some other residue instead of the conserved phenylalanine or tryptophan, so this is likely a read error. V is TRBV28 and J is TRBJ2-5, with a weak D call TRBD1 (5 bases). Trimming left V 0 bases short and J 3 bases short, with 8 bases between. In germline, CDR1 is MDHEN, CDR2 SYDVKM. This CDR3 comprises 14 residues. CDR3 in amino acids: CASSLWSREETQYL. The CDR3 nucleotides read TGTGCCAGCAGTTTATGGTCCAGGGAAGAGACCCAGTACCTC.

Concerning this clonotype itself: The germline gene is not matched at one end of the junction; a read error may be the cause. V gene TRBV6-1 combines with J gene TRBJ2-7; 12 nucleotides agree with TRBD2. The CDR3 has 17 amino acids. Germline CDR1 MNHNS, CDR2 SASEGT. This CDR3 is CVSSERAPSGRVTEQYF. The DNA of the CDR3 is TGTGTCAGCAGTGAAAGAGCTCCTAGCGGGAGGGTTACCGAACAGTACTTC.

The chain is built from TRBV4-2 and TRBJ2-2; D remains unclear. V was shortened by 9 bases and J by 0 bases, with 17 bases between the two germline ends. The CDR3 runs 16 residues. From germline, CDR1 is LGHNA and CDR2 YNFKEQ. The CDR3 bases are TGTGCCAGTAGCTGCCAGGTCCGCGCGAACACCGGGGAGCTGTTTTTT. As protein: CASSCQVRANTGELFF.

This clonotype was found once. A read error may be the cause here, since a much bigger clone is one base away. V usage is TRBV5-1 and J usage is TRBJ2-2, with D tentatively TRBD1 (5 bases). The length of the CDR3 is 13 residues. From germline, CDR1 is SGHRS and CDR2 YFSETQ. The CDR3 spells CVSSSRVTGELFF. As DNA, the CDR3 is TGCGTCAGCAGCTCCAGGGTTACCGGGGAGCTGTTTTTT.

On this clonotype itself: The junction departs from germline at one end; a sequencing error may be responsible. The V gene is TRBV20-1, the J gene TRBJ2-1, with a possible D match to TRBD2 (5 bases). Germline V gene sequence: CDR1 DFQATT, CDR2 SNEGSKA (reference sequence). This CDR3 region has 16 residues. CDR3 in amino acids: CSTRPDQSRSYNGQFF. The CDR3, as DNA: TGCAGTACTAGACCGGACCAATCTCGGAGCTACAATGGGCAGTTCTTC.

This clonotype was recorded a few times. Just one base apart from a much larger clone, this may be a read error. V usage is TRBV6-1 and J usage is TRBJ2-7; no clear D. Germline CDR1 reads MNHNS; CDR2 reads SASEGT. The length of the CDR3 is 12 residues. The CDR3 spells CVSAVMTYEQYF. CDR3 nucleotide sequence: TGTGTCAGCGCAGTGATGACCTACGAGCAGTACTTC.

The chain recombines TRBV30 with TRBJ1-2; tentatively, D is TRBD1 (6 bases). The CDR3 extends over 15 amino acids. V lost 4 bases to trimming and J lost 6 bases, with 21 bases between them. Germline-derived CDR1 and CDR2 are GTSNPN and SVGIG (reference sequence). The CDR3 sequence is CAWKPRLLRGDGYTF. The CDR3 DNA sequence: TGTGCCTGGAAACCCAGACTGCTCAGGGGCGATGGCTACACCTTC.

CDR3 in amino acids: CANSSGGGSYGYTF. CDR3 nucleotides: TGTGCCAACAGCTCTGGAGGGGGCAGCTATGGCTACACCTTC. The chain carries TRBV12-3 or TRBV12-4 and TRBJ1-2; 7 nucleotides match TRBD1. The CDR3 runs 14 residues. With V trimmed by 10 bases and J by 4 bases, 12 bases remained unmatched.

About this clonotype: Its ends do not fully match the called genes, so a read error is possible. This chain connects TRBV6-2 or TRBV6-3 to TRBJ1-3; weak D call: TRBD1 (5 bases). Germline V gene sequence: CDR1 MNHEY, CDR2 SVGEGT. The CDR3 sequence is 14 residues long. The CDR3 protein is CANRSQSTGNTLYF. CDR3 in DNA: TGTGCCAACAGGTCGCAGAGTACTGGAAACACCTTATATTTT.

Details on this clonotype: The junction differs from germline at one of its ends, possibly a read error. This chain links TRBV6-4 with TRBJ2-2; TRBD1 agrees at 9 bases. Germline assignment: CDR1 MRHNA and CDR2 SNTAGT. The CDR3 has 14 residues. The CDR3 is CARRGQGHTVELFF. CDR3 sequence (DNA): TGTGCCCGCAGAGGACAGGGGCACACCGTGGAGCTGTTTTTT.

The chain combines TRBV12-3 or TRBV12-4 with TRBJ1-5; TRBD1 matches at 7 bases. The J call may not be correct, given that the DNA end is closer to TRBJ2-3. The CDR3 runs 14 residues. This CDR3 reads CASTLGGIGQPQYF. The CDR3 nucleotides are TGTGCCAGCACACTAGGGGGCATCGGTCAGCCCCAGTATTTT.

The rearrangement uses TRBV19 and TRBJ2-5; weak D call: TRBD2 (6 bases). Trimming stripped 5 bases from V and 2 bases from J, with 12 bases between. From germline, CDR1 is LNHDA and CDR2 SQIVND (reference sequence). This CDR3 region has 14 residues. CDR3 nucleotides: TGTGCCAGTAGTCTTCTAGCGACACAAGAGACCCAGTACTTC. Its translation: CASSLLATQETQYF.

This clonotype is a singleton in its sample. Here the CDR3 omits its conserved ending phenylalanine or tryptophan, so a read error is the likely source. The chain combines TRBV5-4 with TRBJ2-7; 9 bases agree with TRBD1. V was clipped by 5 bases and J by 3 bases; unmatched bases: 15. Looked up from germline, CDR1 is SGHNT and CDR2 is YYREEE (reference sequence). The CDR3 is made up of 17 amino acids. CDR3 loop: CASSLPRTGGADYEQYL. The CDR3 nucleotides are TGTGCCAGCAGTTTACCTCGAACAGGGGGCGCGGACTACGAGCAGTACCTC.

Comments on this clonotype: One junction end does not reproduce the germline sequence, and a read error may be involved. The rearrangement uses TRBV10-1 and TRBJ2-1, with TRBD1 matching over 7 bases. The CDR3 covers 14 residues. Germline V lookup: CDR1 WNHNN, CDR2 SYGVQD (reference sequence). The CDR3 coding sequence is TGCGCCGGCAGTGAGGGGGCCTCCTACAATGAGCAGTTCTTC. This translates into CAGSEGASYNEQFF.

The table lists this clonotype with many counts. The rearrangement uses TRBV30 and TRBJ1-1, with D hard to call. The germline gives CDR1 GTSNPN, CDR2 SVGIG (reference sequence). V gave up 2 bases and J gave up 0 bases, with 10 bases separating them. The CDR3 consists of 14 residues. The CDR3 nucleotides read TGTGCCTGGAGTCCGTGGTTTATGAACACTGAAGCTTTCTTT. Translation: CAWSPWFMNTEAFF.

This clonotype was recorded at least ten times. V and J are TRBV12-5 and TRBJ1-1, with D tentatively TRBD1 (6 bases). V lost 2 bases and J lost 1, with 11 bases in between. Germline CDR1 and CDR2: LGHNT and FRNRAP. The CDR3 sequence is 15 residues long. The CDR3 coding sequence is TGTGCTAGTGGTTTGCCTAGGGGGGGGAACACTGAAGCTTTCTTT. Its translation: CASGLPRGGNTEAFF.

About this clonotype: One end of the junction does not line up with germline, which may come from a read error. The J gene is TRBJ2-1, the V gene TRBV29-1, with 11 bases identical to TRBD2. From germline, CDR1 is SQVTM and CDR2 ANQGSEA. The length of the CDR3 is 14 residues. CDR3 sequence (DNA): TGTAGCGTAACCGGGACTAGCGGAGCCAATGAGCAGTCCTTC. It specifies CSVTGTSGANEQSF.

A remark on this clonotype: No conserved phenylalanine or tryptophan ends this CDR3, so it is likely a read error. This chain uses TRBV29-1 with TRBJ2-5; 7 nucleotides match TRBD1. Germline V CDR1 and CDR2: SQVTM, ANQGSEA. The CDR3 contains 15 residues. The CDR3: CNVEGPTGDQETQYS. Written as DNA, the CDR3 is TGCAACGTTGAAGGCCCAACAGGGGACCAAGAGACCCAGTACTCC.